Listed here are 32 T cell receptor beta chains from one sample, sequenced in a study of blood T cell repertoires in COVID-19. The assay was immunoSEQ multiplex PCR, and TCRdb's table has in-frame clones only and misses some. The repertoire consists of roughly 53,000 clones, with 80% to 85% occurring once and the leading ten covering about 2.6%. The source material was peripheral blood. The receptors originated from a man aged 50 to 59 with acute or convalescent COVID-19.

The V gene is TRBV19, the J gene TRBJ2-2; 7 bases align to TRBD1. Trimming at V came to 4 bases and at J to 5 bases, leaving 4 bases not matched to a gene. The CDR3 extends over 14 amino acids. CDR1 is LNHDA, CDR2 SQIVND, per germline (reference sequence). CDR3: CASSRDSSTGELFF. CDR3 nucleotides: TGTGCCAGTAGTAGGGACAGCTCAACCGGGGAGCTGTTTTTT.

The sample holds a few counts of this clone. Compared with germline, one end of the junction differs, possibly owing to a read error. The rearrangement joins TRBV7-3 to TRBJ1-4; no clear D gene. CDR3 length: 10 amino acids. Germline V gene data show CDR1 as SGHTA and CDR2 as FQGTGA. The CDR3 region has the DNA TGTGCCAGCAGCTTAGCTGAAGAGCTTTTT. As protein: CASSLAEELF. Complete variable domain (other parts from reference TRBV7-3 and TRBJ1-4): GAGVSQTPSNKVTEKGKYVELRCDPISGHTALYWYRQSLGQGPEFLIYFQGTGAADDSGLPNDRFFAVRPEGSVSTLKIQRTERGDSAVYLCASSLAEELFGSGTQLSVL.

This chain links TRBV10-2 with TRBJ1-3; maybe TRBD1 (6 bases). The CDR3 spans 17 residues. Germline-derived CDR1 and CDR2 are WSHSY and SAAADI. V lost 11 bases to trimming and J lost 0 bases, with 23 bases between them. CDR3 DNA: TGCGCCGCCATGCCTAGGGCAGGGGCCAACTCTGGAAACACCATATATTTT. This encodes CAAMPRAGANSGNTIYF.

The chain uses TRBV5-6 and TRBJ2-1; 10 positions agree with TRBD1. Trimming removed 5 bases from V and 2 bases from J; junction bases left unmatched: 4. The CDR3 length is 15 residues. The germline V gene encodes CDR1 SGHDT and CDR2 YYEEEE. CDR3 nucleotide sequence: TGTGCCAGCAGTTCCGGGACAGGGGCCTACAATGAGCAGTTCTTC. This translates into CASSSGTGAYNEQFF.

The chain links TRBV13 to TRBJ2-2; 9 bases are shared with TRBD1. Germline CDR1 and CDR2: PRHDT and FYEKMQ (reference sequence). V shed 5 bases, J shed 3 bases, and the junction held 10 bases outside the gene matches. This CDR3 contains 17 residues. The CDR3 nucleotides are TGTGCCAGCAGCGAACTCGGGACAGGGTTGTACACCGGGGAGCTGTTTTTT. Translation: CASSELGTGLYTGELFF.

The gene calls are TRBV6-1 and TRBJ2-5, with TRBD2 as a possible D gene (5 bases). The germline gives CDR1 MNHNS, CDR2 SASEGT. V lost 1 base and J lost 5, with 11 bases in between. This CDR3 spans 14 amino acids. CDR3 amino acids: CASSEGTGYETQYF. CDR3 nucleotides: TGTGCCAGCAGTGAAGGAACGGGGTATGAGACCCAGTACTTC.

V and J are TRBV6-1 and TRBJ2-1, with D possibly matching TRBD1 (5 bases). The germline V gene has CDR1 MNHNS and CDR2 SASEGT. V lost 7 bases and J lost 6, with 13 bases in between. This CDR3 is built from 13 residues. For the CDR3, the DNA is TGTGCCAGCAATGAGCAGGGTAGCAATGAGCAGTTCTTC. Amino acid sequence: CASNEQGSNEQFF.

The gene calls are TRBV10-2 and TRBJ2-7; TRBD1 agrees at 11 bases. Germline CDR1 WSHSY, CDR2 SAAADI. The length of the CDR3 is 14 residues. The trim removed 4 bases at V and 7 bases at J, leaving 6 bases unmatched. The CDR3 sequence: CASSVRTGGEEQYF. The DNA of the CDR3 is TGCGCCAGCAGTGTTCGGACAGGGGGCGAGGAGCAGTACTTC.

The CDR3 sequence: CTSSQDWTGGSVGTSIPEQFF. In DNA, the CDR3 is TGCACCAGCAGCCAAGATTGGACAGGGGGTTCGGTAGGGACTAGTATCCCTGAGCAGTTCTTC. The chain employs TRBV1 and TRBJ2-1; TRBD1, as called in the table, went unchecked against the DNA. TRBV1 is a pseudogene locus. The CDR3 is 21 residues long.

The V call is TRBV25-1, the J call TRBJ2-5, with 7 bases identical to TRBD2. Germline CDR1 MGHDK, CDR2 SYGVNS. The ends lost 8 bases at V and 5 bases at J; junction bases unmatched: 2. The CDR3 loop spans 11 amino acids. The CDR3: CASGRVETQYF. DNA for the CDR3: TGTGCCAGCGGGAGGGTGGAGACCCAGTACTTC.

V and J are TRBV10-1 and TRBJ1-1; TRBD1 is a possible D gene (5 bases). The germline CDR1 and CDR2 sequences are WNHNN and SYGVQD (reference sequence). The CDR3 is 13 residues long. The ends were cut back, 5 bases at V and 4 bases at J, with 11 bases in the middle. The chain's CDR3 is CASSSDRSTEAFF. As DNA, the CDR3 is TGCGCCAGCAGTTCCGACAGAAGCACTGAAGCTTTCTTT.

This clone was observed a handful of times. The chain recombines TRBV6-1 with TRBJ2-1, with 10 bases lining up with TRBD2. The germline V gene encodes CDR1 MNHNS and CDR2 SASEGT. The CDR3 has 15 residues. After removal of 3 bases from V and 14 bases from J, the junction contained 13 bases not matched to a gene. The CDR3 DNA reads TGTGCCAGCAGTGATAGCGGGAGGAGTTTAACTCCCAAGTTCTTC. The encoded protein is CASSDSGRSLTPKFF.

The chain carries TRBV5-5 and TRBJ1-2, with TRBD1 as a possible D gene (6 bases). Looked up from germline, CDR1 is SGHKS and CDR2 is YYEKEE (reference sequence). This CDR3 is 13 amino acids long. V was pared by 2 bases and J by 8 bases, with 13 bases between. The CDR3 coding sequence is TGTGCCAGCAGCTTCCAGGACAGTTTGGGCTACACCTTC. It yields the protein CASSFQDSLGYTF.

This chain uses TRBV11-1 with TRBJ2-1; possible D gene TRBD1, 6 bases. Germline V gene lookup returns CDR1 SGHAT and CDR2 FQDESV (reference sequence). This CDR3 has 16 amino acids. The V end lost 5 bases, the J end lost 4 bases, and 18 bases lay between the germline ends. CDR3 in DNA: TGTGCCAGCAGCCTATTCCGGGACACGAAATACAATGAGCAGTTCTTC. Translated: CASSLFRDTKYNEQFF.

The gene calls are TRBV7-2 and TRBJ2-1; weak D call: TRBD1 (5 bases). The CDR3 has 16 residues. V was trimmed by 6 bases and J by 3 bases, leaving 18 bases between them. From germline, CDR1 is SGHTA and CDR2 FQGNSA. CDR3 loop: CASSFQGLGFYNEQFF. For the CDR3, the DNA is TGTGCCAGCAGTTTCCAGGGATTGGGGTTCTACAATGAGCAGTTCTTC. The full variable domain, with the rest looked up from reference TRBV7-2 and TRBJ2-1, is GAGVSQSPSNKVTEKGKDVELRCDPISGHTALYWYRQSLGQGLEFLIYFQGNSAPDKSGLPSDRFSAERTGGSVSTLTIQRTQQEDSAVYLCASSFQGLGFYNEQFFGPGTRLTVL.

V gene TRBV19 combines with J gene TRBJ1-1; D remains ambiguous. This CDR3 is built from 16 residues. Germline V CDR1 and CDR2: LNHDA, SQIVND (reference sequence). V lost 0 bases and J 6 bases, leaving 17 bases between the germline ends. The CDR3 nucleotides are TGTGCCAGTAGTATAGATCCGAACTTACCGGGGTCTGAAGCTTTCTTT. Its translation: CASSIDPNLPGSEAFF.

The chain carries TRBV6-5 and TRBJ2-7, with D possibly TRBD1 on 6 matching bases. Trimming cost V 8 bases and J 0 bases, with 17 bases left between them. Looked up from germline, CDR1 is MNHEY and CDR2 is SVGAGI. CDR3 length equals 15 residues. CDR3 in amino acids: CASGYRDTSSYEQYF. The CDR3, as DNA: TGTGCCAGCGGCTACCGGGACACTAGCTCCTACGAGCAGTACTTC.

V gene TRBV19 combines with J gene TRBJ2-3; tentatively, D is TRBD1 (5 bases). This CDR3 has 16 residues. V was clipped by 1 base and J by 0 bases, with 11 bases between them. CDR1 is LNHDA, CDR2 SQIVND, per germline (reference sequence). CDR3 sequence (DNA): TGTGCCAGTAGTATAGGGCCAGGGCTTAGCACAGATACGCAGTATTTT. Translating it yields CASSIGPGLSTDTQYF.

V usage is TRBV24-1 and J usage is TRBJ2-1, with D perhaps matching TRBD2 (5 bases). The V gene's germline CDR1 is KGHDR and CDR2 SFDVKD. The CDR3 sequence is 15 residues long. Trimming took off 1 base at V and 5 bases at J, with 11 bases between the two ends. The CDR3 loop is CATSDFGRVDNEQFF. The CDR3 nucleotides read TGTGCCACCAGTGATTTCGGGCGGGTCGACAATGAGCAGTTCTTC.

This clone was seen once. CDR3 sequence (DNA): TGCGCCAGCAGCCAGACAGGGGGGGGTTCTGGGGCCAACGTCCTGACTTTC. Translating it yields CASSQTGGGSGANVLTF. This sequence joins TRBV4-1 and TRBJ2-6, with 9 bases matching TRBD1. V was pared by 3 bases and J by 1 base, with 4 bases of the junction left unmatched. The CDR3 runs 17 residues. CDR1 is MGHRA and CDR2 is YSYEKL in the germline V gene.

The chain is built from TRBV30 and TRBJ1-1; no clear D. Between the trimmed V and J ends, which lost 3 bases and 0 bases, there was a span of 8 bases. Germline V lookup: CDR1 GTSNPN, CDR2 SVGIG (reference sequence). There are 13 residues in the CDR3. The CDR3 nucleotides are TGTGCCTGGAGGCCATACATGAACACTGAAGCTTTCTTT. This gives the protein CAWRPYMNTEAFF.

The sample holds a few counts of this clone. This chain connects TRBV5-4 to TRBJ2-2; TRBD2 matches at 8 bases. Trimming at V came to 5 bases and at J to 1 base, leaving 4 bases not matched to a gene. CDR1 is SGHNT and CDR2 is YYREEE in the germline V gene (reference sequence). The CDR3 loop spans 15 amino acids. CDR3 sequence reads: CASRISGRNTGELFF. The CDR3 DNA reads TGTGCCAGCAGGATAAGCGGGAGGAACACCGGGGAGCTGTTTTTT.

V is TRBV5-5 and J is TRBJ1-5; 9 bases fit TRBD1. The CDR3 loop spans 15 amino acids. Germline V CDR1 and CDR2: SGHKS, YYEKEE (reference sequence). V shed 5 bases and J 4 bases; nucleotides not matched to a gene: 7. The CDR3 sequence is CASSLQGAGNQPQHF. The CDR3 nucleotides read TGTGCCAGCAGTTTACAGGGGGCAGGGAATCAGCCCCAGCATTTT.

This clone appeared a few times. The V gene is TRBV25-1, the J gene TRBJ2-3; 10 bases agree with TRBD2. Losses at the gene ends were 1 base for V and 3 bases for J; bases not matched to a gene: 10. The CDR3 totals 18 residues. Germline CDR1 and CDR2: MGHDK and SYGVNS. CDR3 sequence (DNA): TGTGCCAGCAGTGAATCAAAGCGGGGGGGCCGATTGACAGATACGCAGTATTTT. Encoded protein: CASSESKRGGRLTDTQYF.

The chain uses TRBV7-9 and TRBJ2-5; 7 positions match TRBD1. Trimming took 5 bases from V and 2 from J; bases not matched to a gene: 8. Germline CDR1 and CDR2: SEHNR and FQNEAQ (reference sequence). The CDR3 spans 15 residues. The CDR3 loop is CASSRDSGRQETQYF. The CDR3 DNA sequence: TGTGCCAGCAGCCGGGACAGCGGACGACAAGAGACCCAGTACTTC.

V and J are TRBV19 and TRBJ1-1, with 8 bases lining up with TRBD1. The germline V gene has CDR1 LNHDA and CDR2 SQIVND (reference sequence). CDR3 length equals 13 residues. V lost 7 bases and J lost 3; bases outside the gene matches: 4. The DNA of the CDR3 is TGTGCCAGTAAGCAGGGGGCTGACACTGAAGCTTTCTTT. This encodes CASKQGADTEAFF.

This rearrangement joins TRBV12-3 or TRBV12-4 to TRBJ1-4; D might be TRBD1 (5 bases). The CDR3 is made up of 13 amino acids. Trimming pared 3 bases from V and 8 bases from J, leaving 10 bases between. Here the CDR3 DNA reads TGTGCCAGCAGTTTTTCGGGACTGGAAAAACTGTTTTTT. This codes for CASSFSGLEKLFF.

The genes are TRBV18 and TRBJ2-2; 7 nucleotides match TRBD2. Germline loops: CDR1 KGHSH, CDR2 LQKENI. Unmatched junction bases numbered 3, after V lost 1 base and J lost 1 base. There are 16 residues in the CDR3. CDR3 amino acids: CASSPLPSGNTGELFF. The DNA for the CDR3 is TGTGCCAGCTCACCACTTCCTAGCGGGAACACCGGGGAGCTGTTTTTT.

V usage is TRBV15 and J usage is TRBJ2-6; 8 bases fit TRBD1. Germline trimming cut 0 bases from V and 1 base from J; bases unmatched to any gene: 11. CDR1 LNHNV and CDR2 YYDKDF come from the germline V gene (reference sequence). The CDR3 covers 20 residues. CDR3 loop: CATSRDWVSGGASGANVLTF. The DNA of the CDR3 is TGTGCCACCAGCAGAGATTGGGTCTCAGGGGGCGCGTCTGGGGCCAACGTCCTGACTTTC.

V usage is TRBV6-4 and J usage is TRBJ1-1; TRBD1 might be the D (6 bases). The germline gives CDR1 MRHNA, CDR2 SNTAGT. This CDR3 comprises 15 residues. The ends were cut back, 6 bases at V and 3 bases at J, with 17 bases in the middle. This CDR3 is CASRAEQGRDTEAFF. The CDR3 coding sequence is TGTGCCAGCAGGGCCGAACAGGGTAGGGACACTGAAGCTTTCTTT.

The chain uses TRBV13 and TRBJ2-3, with TRBD1 matching 10 bases. The CDR3 is 21 residues long. With V trimmed by 1 base and J by 0 bases, 16 bases remained unmatched. Per the germline V gene, CDR1 is PRHDT and CDR2 is FYEKMQ (reference sequence). The CDR3 spells CASSLAFSGRDRGTSTDTQYF. The CDR3 bases are TGTGCCAGCAGCTTAGCCTTTAGTGGGCGGGACAGGGGAACTAGCACAGATACGCAGTATTTT.

This clone was seen a handful of times. Other DNA sequences within the sample encode an identical CDR3. This sequence joins TRBV3-1 (or the pseudogene TRBV3-2) and TRBJ1-5, with D possibly TRBD1 on 6 matching bases. The ends were cut back, 1 base at V and 4 bases at J, with 8 bases in the middle. Germline CDR1 LGHDT, CDR2 YNNKEL (reference sequence). The CDR3 extends over 14 amino acids. The chain's CDR3 is CASSQGRGNQPQHF. CDR3 DNA: TGTGCCAGCAGCCAAGGAAGGGGGAATCAGCCCCAGCATTTT.